Below, 10 T cell receptor beta chains from the same sample are listed, as sequenced in a study of response to subunit inactivated influenza vaccine. A single record per CDR3 protein comes from TCRdb applying MiXCR to the RT-PCR reads. The table lists some 500,000 distinct CDR3 sequences, 15% to 20% of them singletons, with 3% to 3.5% in the top ten. Specimen: CD4+ T cells sorted from PBMCs, collected around 25 months after vaccination. The receptor source for this set is a man aged 50-75 years who received an inactivated influenza vaccine.

This clonotype occurred many times. The chain carries TRBV28 and TRBJ1-3; 7 bases agree with TRBD1. The junction had 4 bases not matched to a gene; V was cut back by 2 bases and J by 0 bases. There are 16 residues in the CDR3. Germline V lookup: CDR1 MDHEN, CDR2 SYDVKM. In DNA form, the CDR3 reads TGTGCCAGCAGTTTACGGACAGGAGCCTCTGGAAACACCATATATTTT. Its protein is CASSLRTGASGNTIYF.

To note about this clonotype: One base away lies a much larger clone, so this may be a sequencing read error. The genes are TRBV20-1 and TRBJ2-3, with D tentatively TRBD2 (6 bases). This CDR3 region has 12 residues. Germline CDR1 DFQATT, CDR2 SNEGSKA (reference sequence). The V gene lost 7 bases and the J gene lost 0 bases, with 8 bases spanning the gap. The CDR3 region is CSVGTSTDTQYF. CDR3 DNA sequence: TGCAGTGTGGGGACTAGCACAGATACGCAGTATTTT.

This clonotype occurred a few times. J is TRBJ2-7 and V is TRBV28, with 11 bases matching TRBD2. J gave up 6 bases and V 4 bases, and 8 bases lay outside the gene matches. Per the germline V gene, CDR1 is MDHEN and CDR2 is SYDVKM. This CDR3 is 15 amino acids long. CDR3 loop: CASSSTSGRGREQYF. CDR3 nucleotides: TGTGCCAGCAGTTCCACTAGCGGGAGAGGCCGCGAGCAGTACTTC.

This clonotype occurred a few times. The J gene is TRBJ2-3, the V gene TRBV20-1; the D gene is possibly TRBD2 (5 bases). The germline gives CDR1 DFQATT, CDR2 SNEGSKA (reference sequence). CDR3 size: 12 residues. V dropped 3 bases and J dropped 4 bases, with 8 bases sitting between them. The DNA of the CDR3 is TGCAGTGCTAGGGGCGGGTCAGATACGCAGTATTTT. Translating it yields CSARGGSDTQYF.

This clonotype was picked up a small number of times. The rearrangement links TRBV14 to TRBJ1-1; 9 bases are a match to TRBD1. Germline V lookup: CDR1 SGHDN, CDR2 FVKESK. Losses at the gene ends were 0 bases for V and 6 bases for J; bases not matched to a gene: 5. CDR3 length: 15 residues. The CDR3 nucleotides read TGTGCCAGCAGCCAAGAGGGACAGGGTTCCGCTGAAGCTTTCTTT. Its protein is CASSQEGQGSAEAFF.

The V and J genes are TRBV29-1 and TRBJ2-1, with 10 bases identical to TRBD1. CDR1 and CDR2 from the germline V gene are SQVTM and ANQGSEA. J lost 12 bases, V lost 7 bases, and 18 bases had no gene match. The CDR3 is made up of 15 amino acids. The DNA of the CDR3 is TGCAGCGCCCAGTCCGGGACAGGGGTCCTCCTGGCGCAGTTCTTC. Amino acid sequence: CSAQSGTGVLLAQFF.

V gene TRBV14 combines with J gene TRBJ1-1; D gene unclear. This CDR3 contains 15 residues. The germline V gene has CDR1 SGHDN and CDR2 FVKESK. Trimming took 0 bases from V and 0 from J, leaving 8 bases between them. In DNA form, the CDR3 reads TGTGCCAGCAGCCAAGATAAGGGTATGAACACTGAAGCTTTCTTT. Protein product: CASSQDKGMNTEAFF.

The DNA of the CDR3 is TGTGCCAGCAGCCAAGATTGGGGTACCCAAGAGACCCAGTACTTC. This encodes CASSQDWGTQETQYF. The genes are TRBV4-2 and TRBJ2-5; D uncertain. The V gene's germline CDR1 is LGHNA and CDR2 YNFKEQ. V lost 0 bases, J lost 1 base, and 9 bases lay in between. This CDR3 comprises 15 residues.

V gene TRBV13 combines with J gene TRBJ2-5; 10 bases map to TRBD1. The junction had 2 bases not matched to a gene; V was cut back by 0 bases and J by 4 bases. Looked up from germline, CDR1 is PRHDT and CDR2 is FYEKMQ (reference sequence). The CDR3 extends over 15 amino acids. CDR3 coding DNA: TGTGCCAGCAGCTTAGGGACAGGGGGCCGAGAGACCCAGTACTTC. It translates to CASSLGTGGRETQYF.

This clonotype was seen a few times. J is TRBJ2-5 and V is TRBV20-1; D is possibly TRBD2 (5 bases). Germline CDR1 reads DFQATT; CDR2 reads SNEGSKA (reference sequence). CDR3 length: 15 residues. V was shortened by 6 bases and J by 1 base, with 18 bases between the two germline ends. The DNA for the CDR3 is TGCAGTGCGCCTATTGGCGGGTGGGTCCAAGAGACCCAGTACTTC. This sequence encodes CSAPIGGWVQETQYF.